These 25 T cell receptor beta chains were sequenced from one sample in a study of T-cell reconstitution after alpha-beta-depleted transplantation in children (dated by TCRdb to 2016 to 2017). The library was made by PCR. TCRdb shows the sequencer as Illumina HiSeq 2500. TCR libraries were prepared with molecular barcoding, using unique molecular identifiers to normalize TCRbeta repertoire quantification. The public reads were reprocessed in TCRdb via fastp at Q25 and MiXCR, keeping in-frame beta chains. Each CDR3 protein gets just one entry, which takes the most common genes and DNA from the rows behind it. The sample includes over 80,000 distinct CDR3 sequences, with 23% observed a single time. The ten largest make up 20% to 25% of the sample. The meaning of the sample's treatment or condition label: allogeneic hematopoietic cell transplantation with graft depleted of TCRalphabeta T cells and CD19 B cells.

Sample: PBMCs, taken before TCRalphabeta/CD19-depleted stem cell transplant. These receptors all stem from a boy between 2 and 15 years old with acute lymphoblastic leukemia, due to receive a stem cell transplant.

This clonotype was recorded many times. The rearrangement links TRBV20-1 to TRBJ2-4; 9 bases are shared with TRBD2. V gave up 1 base and J gave up 7 bases; unmatched junction bases: 20. The CDR3 sequence is 19 residues long. Per germline, CDR1 DFQATT and CDR2 SNEGSKA (reference sequence). DNA for the CDR3: TGCAGTGCTAGAGCGGTTAGCGGGAGTCAGGACTCCAGGTTGAACATTCAGTACTTC. This encodes CSARAVSGSQDSRLNIQYF.

This clonotype was detected only a few times. The gene calls are TRBV7-9 and TRBJ2-7; D is perhaps TRBD1 or TRBD2 (6 bases each). The germline V and J ends were trimmed by 5 bases and 4 bases, with 21 bases remaining between them. Germline-derived CDR1 and CDR2 are SEHNR and FQNEAQ (reference sequence). This CDR3 is built from 16 residues. DNA of the CDR3: TGTGCCAGCAGCGGGGGCCGGGCTTCGGGGGAGTACGAGCAGTACTTC. Amino acid sequence: CASSGGRASGEYEQYF.

The J gene is TRBJ1-2, the V gene TRBV19, with a possible D match to TRBD1 (5 bases). Trimming removed 7 bases from V and 4 bases from J, with 13 bases in between. The CDR3 runs to 13 residues. Germline-derived CDR1 and CDR2 are LNHDA and SQIVND (reference sequence). This CDR3 reads CASNQGVTYGYTF. CDR3 DNA sequence: TGTGCCAGTAACCAAGGGGTCACCTATGGCTACACCTTC.

The chain uses TRBV28 and TRBJ2-5; possibly TRBD1 for D (6 bases). This CDR3 comprises 15 residues. Trimming removed 8 bases at V and 2 bases at J, with 18 bases between. The V gene's germline CDR1 is MDHEN and CDR2 SYDVKM. As DNA, the CDR3 is TGTGCCAGCTGGGGGCTCAGACAGCTACAAGAGACCCAGTACTTC. Protein: CASWGLRQLQETQYF.

This clonotype was counted between two and nine times. The chain is built from TRBV5-1 and TRBJ1-2; D is uncertain. CDR1 and CDR2 from the germline V gene are SGHRS and YFSETQ. V was pared by 0 bases and J by 4 bases, with 10 bases between. The CDR3 is made up of 14 amino acids. CDR3 nucleotide sequence: TGCGCCAGCAGCTTGGCCGGGAGTACCTATGGCTACACCTTC. Residues: CASSLAGSTYGYTF.

V is TRBV7-2 and J is TRBJ1-4, with D perhaps TRBD1 (5 bases). CDR1 and CDR2 (germline): SGHTA, FQGNSA. The CDR3 is 16 residues long. V dropped 5 bases and J dropped 4 bases, with 17 bases sitting between them. The CDR3 protein is CASSLTGRRGNEKLFF. The CDR3 DNA sequence: TGTGCCAGCAGCCTGACCGGCAGGAGGGGTAATGAAAAACTGTTTTTT.

This clonotype was counted only a few times. The chain uses TRBV3-1 and TRBJ2-5, with D hard to call. The CDR3 sequence is 15 residues long. Trimming shortened V by 0 bases and J by 7 bases, and 15 bases separated the two germline ends. CDR1 is LGHDT, CDR2 YNNKEL, per germline (reference sequence). The CDR3, as DNA: TGTGCCAGCAGCCAAGAACTTTTCTGGATATGGACCCAGTACTTC. It specifies CASSQELFWIWTQYF.

V is TRBV28 and J is TRBJ2-7, with 8 bases lining up with TRBD1. Trimming cost V 5 bases and J 2 bases; bases outside gene matches: 8. This CDR3 has 15 residues. Germline V gene sequence: CDR1 MDHEN, CDR2 SYDVKM. This chain's CDR3 is CASSGRDRQPYEQYF. In nucleotides, the CDR3 is TGTGCCAGCAGTGGTCGGGACAGGCAACCCTACGAGCAGTACTTC. Complete variable domain (other parts from reference TRBV28 and TRBJ2-7): DVKVTQSSRYLVKRTGEKVFLECVQDMDHENMFWYRQDPGLGLRLIYFSYDVKMKEKGDIPEGYSVSREKKERFSLILESASTNQTSMYLCASSGRDRQPYEQYFGPGTRLTVT.

The chain carries TRBV20-1 and TRBJ2-7, with unresolved D. Trimming took off 3 bases at V and 3 bases at J, with 12 bases between the two ends. The CDR3 has 13 amino acids. Germline V gene data show CDR1 as DFQATT and CDR2 as SNEGSKA (reference sequence). The CDR3 bases are TGCAGTGCTAGTGAGGTCCCGGGCTACGAGCAGTACTTC. This gives the protein CSASEVPGYEQYF.

This chain links TRBV5-6 with TRBJ2-5; D remains unclear. The germline V gene has CDR1 SGHDT and CDR2 YYEEEE. The CDR3 totals 15 residues. The V end was cut by 5 bases, the J end by 4 bases, with 18 bases between. The CDR3 loop is CASSLRVLGGETQYF. CDR3 nucleotide sequence: TGTGCCAGCAGTTTAAGGGTACTCGGTGGAGAGACCCAGTACTTC.

This chain joins TRBV5-1 and TRBJ2-7; 7 positions match TRBD2. J was trimmed by 2 bases and V by 3 bases; bases with no gene match: 5. The length of the CDR3 is 14 residues. CDR1 and CDR2 (germline): SGHRS, YFSETQ. The CDR3 region is CASSSGRVTYEQYF. CDR3 nucleotide sequence: TGCGCCAGCAGCTCGGGGAGGGTTACCTACGAGCAGTACTTC.

This clonotype has only a few counts. The chain links TRBV7-8 to TRBJ2-1; the match to TRBD2 covers 7 bases. With 0 bases clipped from V and 9 bases from J, the junction kept 5 bases outside the gene matches. The CDR3 runs to 14 residues. Germline CDR1 is SGHVS and CDR2 is FQNEAQ. This CDR3 reads CASSLAAWGGEQFF. Written as DNA, the CDR3 is TGTGCCAGCAGCTTAGCGGCTTGGGGGGGTGAGCAGTTCTTC.

This clonotype was seen a few times. This chain joins TRBV9 and TRBJ1-1; no reliable D call. This CDR3 is 13 amino acids long. From germline, CDR1 is SGDLS and CDR2 YYNGEE. The V end lost 3 bases, the J end lost 7 bases, and 13 bases lay between the germline ends. In DNA, the CDR3 is TGTGCCAGCAGCGAGGATATCCATGGTGAAGCTTTCTTT. Its protein is CASSEDIHGEAFF.

This clonotype has more than one count but fewer than ten. This sequence joins TRBV18 and TRBJ2-7; a possible D gene is TRBD1 (6 bases). The CDR3 runs 14 residues. V was clipped by 6 bases and J by 4 bases, with 16 bases between them. CDR1 is KGHSH, CDR2 LQKENI, per germline. In DNA form, the CDR3 reads TGTGCCAGCTCCCCAGACAGGAGCCGTTACGAGCAGTACTTC. Translated: CASSPDRSRYEQYF.

This chain uses TRBV5-1 with TRBJ2-1; no clear D gene. Trimming removed 0 bases from V and 0 bases from J, with 10 bases in between. Germline CDR1 is SGHRS and CDR2 is YFSETQ. CDR3 length: 16 residues. CDR3 region: CASSLEVHSSYNEQFF. As DNA, the CDR3 is TGCGCCAGCAGCTTGGAGGTCCACAGCTCCTACAATGAGCAGTTCTTC.

CDR3 sequence (DNA): TGTGCCACCAGCAGGACTAGCGGGAGCTCCTACAATGAGCAGTTCTTC. Amino acid sequence: CATSRTSGSSYNEQFF. The rearrangement links TRBV15 to TRBJ2-1, with 12 bases identical to TRBD2. The germline CDR1 and CDR2 sequences are LNHNV and YYDKDF (reference sequence). This CDR3 comprises 16 residues. V was pared by 3 bases and J by 0 bases, with 0 bases of the junction left unmatched.

This rearrangement joins TRBV20-1 to TRBJ1-1; 8 bases fit TRBD1. Losses at the gene ends were 6 bases for V and 5 bases for J; bases not matched to a gene: 5. The CDR3 is made up of 12 amino acids. In germline, CDR1 is DFQATT, CDR2 SNEGSKA (reference sequence). The CDR3 nucleotides read TGCAGTGCCATGGACAGGGCTACTGAAGCTTTCTTT. This codes for CSAMDRATEAFF.

The chain carries TRBV29-1 and TRBJ2-1; 7 positions agree with TRBD1. V trimming: 5 bases; J trimming: 6 bases; junction bases outside the gene matches: 4. The germline V gene encodes CDR1 SQVTM and CDR2 ANQGSEA. The CDR3 is 12 amino acids. The CDR3 spells CSVQWTGNEQFF. In DNA, the CDR3 is TGCAGCGTTCAGTGGACAGGCAATGAGCAGTTCTTC.

This rearrangement joins TRBV15 to TRBJ2-1, with TRBD1 identical over 8 bases. Per germline, CDR1 LNHNV and CDR2 YYDKDF (reference sequence). This CDR3 is 14 amino acids long. V gave up 5 bases and J gave up 4 bases; unmatched junction bases: 4. The CDR3 is CATSLRTGYNEQFF. The CDR3 DNA reads TGTGCCACCAGCCTAAGGACAGGGTACAATGAGCAGTTCTTC.

The table lists this clonotype with a few counts. The CDR3 DNA follows: TGCGCCAGCAGCCCGACAGGGGGTTATCAGCCCCAGCATTTT. Encoded protein: CASSPTGGYQPQHF. This rearrangement joins TRBV5-1 to TRBJ1-5; 9 nucleotides agree with TRBD1. Germline values: CDR1 SGHRS, CDR2 YFSETQ. Trimming cost V 4 bases and J 5 bases; bases outside gene matches: 4. This CDR3 contains 14 residues.

The V call is TRBV20-1, the J call TRBJ2-1, with 7 bases that match TRBD2. The junction had 15 bases not matched to a gene; V was cut back by 5 bases and J by 8 bases. This CDR3 is 15 amino acids long. Looked up from germline, CDR1 is DFQATT and CDR2 is SNEGSKA (reference sequence). The CDR3 here is CSAQSRAGVYDEQFF. DNA of the CDR3: TGCAGTGCTCAAAGTCGGGCGGGAGTGTACGATGAGCAGTTCTTC.

This clonotype appeared many times. The J gene is TRBJ1-1, the V gene TRBV4-1, with D hard to call. The CDR3 sequence is 17 residues long. V was pared by 0 bases and J by 0 bases, with 14 bases between. The germline CDR1 and CDR2 sequences are MGHRA and YSYEKL. The CDR3 spells CASSQEGGTLLNTEAFF. The CDR3 bases are TGCGCCAGCAGCCAAGAGGGTGGAACTCTCCTGAACACTGAAGCTTTCTTT.

This clonotype was recorded a few times. The chain employs TRBV9 and TRBJ2-1, with 10 bases fitting TRBD2. This CDR3 region has 14 residues. Trimming cost V 1 base and J 8 bases; bases outside gene matches: 3. Germline CDR1 is SGDLS and CDR2 is YYNGEE. Written as DNA, the CDR3 is TGTGCCAGCAGCGTAACTAGCGGGAAGGATGAGCAGTTCTTC. It specifies CASSVTSGKDEQFF.

J is TRBJ2-7 and V is TRBV10-3; D gene unclear. V was trimmed by 2 bases and J by 0 bases, leaving 14 bases between them. Germline V gene sequence: CDR1 ENHRY, CDR2 SYGVKD. The CDR3 covers 16 residues. The CDR3 reads CAISEPSSPSSYEQYF. CDR3 coding DNA: TGTGCCATCAGTGAGCCCAGTAGCCCAAGCTCCTACGAGCAGTACTTC.

The genes are TRBV7-3 and TRBJ1-3; no reliable D call. Germline V lookup: CDR1 SGHTA, CDR2 FQGTGA. The V gene lost 4 bases and the J gene lost 2 bases, with 9 bases spanning the gap. This CDR3 is built from 14 residues. The CDR3 spells CASSSFRAGNTIYF. The CDR3 bases are TGTGCCAGCAGCTCCTTTCGGGCTGGAAACACCATATATTTT.